The sequence of this TCR beta chain was determined in a study of early T cells in non-severe SARS-CoV-2 infection. The overall study: Sequencing of unsorted whole blood was done on bulk RNA, leaving chains unpaired.

Between the trimmed V and J ends, which lost 7 bases and 4 bases, there was a span of 17 bases. CDR3 size: 15 residues. TCRdb fed the 5' RACE reads into MiXCR, producing one record per CDR3 protein. The table lists about 80,000 distinct CDR3 sequences, about a sixth of them singletons. The sample comprised whole blood. The V and J genes are TRBV12-3 or TRBV12-4 and TRBJ2-1; D is perhaps TRBD1 (5 bases). The receptor was isolated from an adult who was a healthcare worker with PCR-confirmed SARS-CoV-2 infection or an uninfected control (not recorded which). CDR3 residues: CASITSRGEYNEQFF. Here the CDR3 DNA reads TGTGCCAGCATCACCTCTAGGGGTGAATACAATGAGCAGTTCTTC.